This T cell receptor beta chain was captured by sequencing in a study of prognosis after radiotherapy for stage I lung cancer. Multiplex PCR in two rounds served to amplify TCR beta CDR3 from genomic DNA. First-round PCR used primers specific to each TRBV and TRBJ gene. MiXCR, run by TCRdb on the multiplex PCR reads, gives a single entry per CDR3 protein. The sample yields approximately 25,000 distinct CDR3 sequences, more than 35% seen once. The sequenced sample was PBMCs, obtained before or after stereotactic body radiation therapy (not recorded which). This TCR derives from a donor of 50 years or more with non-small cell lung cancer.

The CDR3 is CASSPTGTRHTGELFF. The CDR3 bases are TGTGCCAGCAGCCCAACCGGGACTAGGCATACCGGGGAGCTGTTTTTT. This chain joins TRBV6-1 and TRBJ2-2, with 8 bases aligning to TRBD2. The ends lost 6 bases at V and 5 bases at J; junction bases unmatched: 11. Germline CDR1 is MNHNS and CDR2 is SASEGT. The CDR3 runs to 16 residues.